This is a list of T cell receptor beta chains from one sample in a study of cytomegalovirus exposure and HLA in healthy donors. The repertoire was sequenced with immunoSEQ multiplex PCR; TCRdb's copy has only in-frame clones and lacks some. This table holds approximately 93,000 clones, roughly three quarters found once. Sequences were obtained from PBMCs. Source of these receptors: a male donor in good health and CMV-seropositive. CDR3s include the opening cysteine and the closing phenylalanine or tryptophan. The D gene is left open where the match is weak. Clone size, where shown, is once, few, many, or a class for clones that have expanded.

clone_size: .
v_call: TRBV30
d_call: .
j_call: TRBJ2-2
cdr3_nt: TGTGCCTGGAGGGGCACAGGGGAGCTGTTTTTT
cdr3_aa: CAWRGTGELFF

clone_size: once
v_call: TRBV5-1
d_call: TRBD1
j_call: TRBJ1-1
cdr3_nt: TGCGCCAGCAGCTCCTGGACAGGGGGCACTGAAGCTTTCTTT
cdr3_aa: CASSSWTGGTEAFF

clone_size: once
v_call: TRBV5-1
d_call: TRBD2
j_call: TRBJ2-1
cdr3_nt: TGCGCCAGCAGCTCTAGCGGGGGCCCAACAACATCCTACAATGAGCAGTTCTTC
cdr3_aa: CASSSSGGPTTSYNEQFF

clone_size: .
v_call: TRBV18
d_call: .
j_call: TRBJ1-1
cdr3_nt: TGTGCCAGCTCACCACCAGCGGGAACTGAAGCTTTCTTT
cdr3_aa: CASSPPAGTEAFF

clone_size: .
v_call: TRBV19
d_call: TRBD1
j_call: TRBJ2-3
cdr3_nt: TGTGCCAGTAGTTCAGGGGGAGGCACAGATACGCAGTATTTT
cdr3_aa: CASSSGGGTDTQYF

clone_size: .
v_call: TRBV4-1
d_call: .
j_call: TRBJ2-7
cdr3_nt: TGCGCCAGCAGCCAAGTATCGGGGAACGAGCAGTACTTC
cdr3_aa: CASSQVSGNEQYF

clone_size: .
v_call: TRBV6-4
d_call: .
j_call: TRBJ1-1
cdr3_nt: TGTGCCACCGTCACAGGTCCGGCTTTCTTT
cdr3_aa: CATVTGPAFF

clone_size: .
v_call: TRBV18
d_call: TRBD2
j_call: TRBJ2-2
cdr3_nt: TGTGCCAGCTCACCAATGGGGACTACGAACACCGGGGAGCTGTTTTTT
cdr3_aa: CASSPMGTTNTGELFF

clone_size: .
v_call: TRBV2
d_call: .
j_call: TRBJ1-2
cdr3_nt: TGTGCCAGCAGGGGTACAGGGTATTTTGGCTACACCTTC
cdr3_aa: CASRGTGYFGYTF

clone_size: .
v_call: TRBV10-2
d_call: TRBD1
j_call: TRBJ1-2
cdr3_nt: TGCGCCAGCAGCGGACAGGGGGTTGGCGATGGCTACACCTTC
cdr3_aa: CASSGQGVGDGYTF

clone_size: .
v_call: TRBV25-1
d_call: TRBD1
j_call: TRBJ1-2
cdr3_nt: TGTGCCAGCAGTGACCTCGGGACAGTCTATGGCTACACCTTC
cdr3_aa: CASSDLGTVYGYTF

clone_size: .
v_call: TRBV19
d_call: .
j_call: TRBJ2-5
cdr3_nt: TGTGCCAGTAAACCGAGTCCACAGACGGAGACCCAGTACTTC
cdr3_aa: CASKPSPQTETQYF

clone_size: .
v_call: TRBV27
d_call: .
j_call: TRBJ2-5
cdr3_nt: TGTGCCAGCAGTTTAGGGCAGGGTGGAGAGACCCAGTACTTC
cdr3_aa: CASSLGQGGETQYF

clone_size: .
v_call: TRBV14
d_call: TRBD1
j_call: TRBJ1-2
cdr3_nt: TGTGCCAGCAGCCAACTACAGGGGACTGGCTACACCTTC
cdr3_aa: CASSQLQGTGYTF

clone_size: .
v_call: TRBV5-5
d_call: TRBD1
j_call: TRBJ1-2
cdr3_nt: TGTGCCAGCAGCTTGGGGCGGGACAGCCAAGGCTATGGCTACACCTTC
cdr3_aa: CASSLGRDSQGYGYTF

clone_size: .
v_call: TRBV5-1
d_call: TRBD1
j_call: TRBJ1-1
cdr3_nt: TGCGCCAGCAGCTTCAGGGGGGAGAACACTGAAGCTTTCTTT
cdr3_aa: CASSFRGENTEAFF

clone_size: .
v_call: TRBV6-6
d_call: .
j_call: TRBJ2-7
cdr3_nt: TGTGCCAGCAGTTACTCGAGATCGACAGCCTCCTACGAGCAGTACTTC
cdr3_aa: CASSYSRSTASYEQYF

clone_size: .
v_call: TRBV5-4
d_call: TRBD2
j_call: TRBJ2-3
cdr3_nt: TGTGCCAGCAGCTTGGCCCCTAGCGGGGGTGTGGATACGCAGTATTTT
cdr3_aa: CASSLAPSGGVDTQYF

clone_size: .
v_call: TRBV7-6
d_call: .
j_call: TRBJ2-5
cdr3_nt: TGTGCCAGCAGCTTAGCGGCGGCCCAAGAGACCCAGTACTTC
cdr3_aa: CASSLAAAQETQYF

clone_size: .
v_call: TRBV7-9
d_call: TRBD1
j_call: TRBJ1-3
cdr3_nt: TGTGCCAGCAGCCTCCGACAGGGGAACACCATATATTTT
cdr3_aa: CASSLRQGNTIYF

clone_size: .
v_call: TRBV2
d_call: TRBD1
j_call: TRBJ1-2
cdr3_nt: TGTGCCAGCAAAAGGACAGGTGCCGGCTACACCTTC
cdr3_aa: CASKRTGAGYTF

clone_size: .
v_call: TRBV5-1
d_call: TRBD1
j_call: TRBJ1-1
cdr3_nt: TGCGCCAGCAGCTTGGCCCTTGGGGCAGGGGGAATGAACACTGAAGCTTTCTTT
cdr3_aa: CASSLALGAGGMNTEAFF

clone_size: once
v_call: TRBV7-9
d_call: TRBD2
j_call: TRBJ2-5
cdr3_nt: TGTGCCAGCAGCCCTACGGGACTAGCCGAGACCCAGTACTTC
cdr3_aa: CASSPTGLAETQYF

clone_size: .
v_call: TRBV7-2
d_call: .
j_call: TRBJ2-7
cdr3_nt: TGTGCCAGCAGCTTCATAGGAGGGGGCTTAAGCTCCTACGAGCAGTACTTC
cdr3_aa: CASSFIGGGLSSYEQYF

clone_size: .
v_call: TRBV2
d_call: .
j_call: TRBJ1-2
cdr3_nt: TGTGCCAGCACCAGGGTCCTGGCAATTTATGGCTACACCTTC
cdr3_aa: CASTRVLAIYGYTF

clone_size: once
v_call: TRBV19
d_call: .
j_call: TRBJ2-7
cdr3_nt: TGTGCCAGTAGTGGCGCAGGGGCTTCCACCTACGAGCAGTACTTC
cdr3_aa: CASSGAGASTYEQYF

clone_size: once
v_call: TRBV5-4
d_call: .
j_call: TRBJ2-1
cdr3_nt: TGTGCCAGCAGCTTGGCCGGTGGCAATGAGCAGTTCTTC
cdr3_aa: CASSLAGGNEQFF

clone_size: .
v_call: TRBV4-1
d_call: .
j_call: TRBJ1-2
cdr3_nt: TGCGCCAGCAGCCAGAGAGGTGAGACAGTCTATGGCGGCTACACCTTC
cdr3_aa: CASSQRGETVYGGYTF

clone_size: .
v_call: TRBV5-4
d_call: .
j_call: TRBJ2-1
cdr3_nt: TGTGCCAGCAGCCAGAGACAAGCTGCCAATGAGCAGTTCTTC
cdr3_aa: CASSQRQAANEQFF

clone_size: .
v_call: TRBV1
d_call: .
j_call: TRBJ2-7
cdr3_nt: TGCACCAGCAGCCAGTTGGGGAGTCTGACCGAGCAGTACTTC
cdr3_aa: CTSSQLGSLTEQYF

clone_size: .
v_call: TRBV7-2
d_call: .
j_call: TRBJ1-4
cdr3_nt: TGTGCCAGCAGTGGGGCTCCTGGAACTAATGAAAAACTGTTTTTT
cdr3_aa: CASSGAPGTNEKLFF

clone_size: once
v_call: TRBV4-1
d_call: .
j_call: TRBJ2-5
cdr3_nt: TGCGCCAGCAGCCCCGGCAGGGGGGTAGAGACCCAGTACTTC
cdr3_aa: CASSPGRGVETQYF

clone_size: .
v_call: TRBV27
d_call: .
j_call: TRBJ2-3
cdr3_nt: TGTGCCAGCAGTTTAGGCAGGGCAAGAGATACGCAGTATTTT
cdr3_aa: CASSLGRARDTQYF

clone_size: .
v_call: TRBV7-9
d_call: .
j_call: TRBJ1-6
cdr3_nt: TGTGCCAGCAGCAGTACAGGGAGTAATTCACCCCTCCACTTT
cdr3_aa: CASSSTGSNSPLHF

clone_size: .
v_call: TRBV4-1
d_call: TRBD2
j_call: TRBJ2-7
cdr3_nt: TGCGCCAGCAGCCAGCGGCTAGCGGGGGGAAATGCCTACGAGCAGTACTTC
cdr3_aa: CASSQRLAGGNAYEQYF

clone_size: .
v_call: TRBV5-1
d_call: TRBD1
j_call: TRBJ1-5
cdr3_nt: TGCGCCAGCAGCCCCAGGACAGGTGGAGGGCCCCAGCATTTT
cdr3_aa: CASSPRTGGGPQHF

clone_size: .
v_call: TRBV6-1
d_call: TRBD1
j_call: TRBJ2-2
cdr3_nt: TGTGCCAGCATTGAAAGGGGGCCAAACACCGGGGAGCTGTTTTTT
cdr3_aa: CASIERGPNTGELFF

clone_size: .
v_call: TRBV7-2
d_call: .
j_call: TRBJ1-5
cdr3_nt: TGTGCCAGCAGACAGGACCTTAATCAGCCCCAGCATTTT
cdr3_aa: CASRQDLNQPQHF

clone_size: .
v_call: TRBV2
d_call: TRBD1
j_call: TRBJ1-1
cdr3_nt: TGTGCCAGCAGTATGACAGGGGGGCACGTTGAAGCTTTCTTT
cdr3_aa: CASSMTGGHVEAFF

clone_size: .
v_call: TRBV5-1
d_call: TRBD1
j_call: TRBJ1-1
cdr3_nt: TGCGCCAGCAGCCTACAAGACAGGGGAGGCACTGAAGCTTTCTTT
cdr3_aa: CASSLQDRGGTEAFF

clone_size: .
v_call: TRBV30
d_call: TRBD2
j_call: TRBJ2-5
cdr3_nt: TGTGCCTGGGTCGGCCAGCGGGGGGGCCAAGAGACCCAGTACTTC
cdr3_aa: CAWVGQRGGQETQYF

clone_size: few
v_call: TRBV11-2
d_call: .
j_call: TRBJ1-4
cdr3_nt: TGTGCCAGCAGCGGACGGGACATCCCAACTAATGAAAAACTGTTTTTT
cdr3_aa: CASSGRDIPTNEKLFF

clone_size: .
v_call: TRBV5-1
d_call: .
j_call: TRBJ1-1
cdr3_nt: TGCGCCAGCAGCTTACAGGGTCCCAACACTGAAGCTTTCTTT
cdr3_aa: CASSLQGPNTEAFF

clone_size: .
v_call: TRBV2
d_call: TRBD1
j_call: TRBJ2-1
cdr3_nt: TGTGCCAGCAGTGAGAGACAGGGTCGTATAGGCAATGAGCAGTTCTTC
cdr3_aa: CASSERQGRIGNEQFF

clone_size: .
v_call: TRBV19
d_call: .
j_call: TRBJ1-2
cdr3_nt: TGTGCCAGTAGCCTAGGCGGGGCGGAGTCCTATGGCTACACCTTC
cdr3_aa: CASSLGGAESYGYTF

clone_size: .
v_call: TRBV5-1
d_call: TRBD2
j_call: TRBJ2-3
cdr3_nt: TGCGCCAGCAGCAGTGGGACTAGTCTTAAAACAGATACGCAGTATTTT
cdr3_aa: CASSSGTSLKTDTQYF

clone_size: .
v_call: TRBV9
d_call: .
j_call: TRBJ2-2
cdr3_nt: TGTGCCAGCAGCGTAGTTAGAGCCGGGGAGCTGTTTTTT
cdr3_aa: CASSVVRAGELFF

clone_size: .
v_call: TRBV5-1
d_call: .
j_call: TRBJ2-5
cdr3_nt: TGCGCCAGCAGCTTGGAGGAGAGGGCGACCCAGTACTTC
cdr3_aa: CASSLEERATQYF

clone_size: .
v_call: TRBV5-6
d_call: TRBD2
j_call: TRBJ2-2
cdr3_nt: TGTGCCAGCAGCTTTAGCGGGATCGGGGAGCTGTTTTTT
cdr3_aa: CASSFSGIGELFF

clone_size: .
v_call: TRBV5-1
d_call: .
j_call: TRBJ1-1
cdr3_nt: TGCGCCAGCCGGCGGTGGGGTCAGGGGAACACTGAAGCTTTCTTT
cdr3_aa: CASRRWGQGNTEAFF

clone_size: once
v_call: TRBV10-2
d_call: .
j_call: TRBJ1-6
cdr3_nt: TGCGCCAGCAGTCCAGCGGGAGGTTCACCCCTCCACTTT
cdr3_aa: CASSPAGGSPLHF